Below are 22 T cell receptor beta chains sequenced from a single sample in a study of blood T cell repertoires in COVID-19 (dated by TCRdb to 2018 to 2020). Receptors were amplified or captured by the immunoSEQ multiplex PCR assay. TCRdb stores this immuneACCESS table with in-frame sequences only. Part of the clones is absent; in the studies checked, under half of the shortfall reflects unresolved V genes, and no reason is known for the rest. The sample profile shows 65,000 to 85,000 clones; 86% of them were found once. 3.5% to 5.5% of the sample belongs to the ten largest clones. The sequencing input was peripheral blood. These receptors originate from a man aged 50 to 60 with active COVID-19.

The chain recombines TRBV7-3 with TRBJ2-2, with D perhaps matching TRBD2 (6 bases). Trimming pared 10 bases from V and 8 bases from J, leaving 17 bases between. This CDR3 has 13 residues. The germline V gene encodes CDR1 SGHTA and CDR2 FQGTGA. The CDR3 reads CATGAGPAGELFF. CDR3 sequence (DNA): TGTGCCACCGGAGCGGGCCCAGCGGGGGAGCTGTTTTTT.

The rearrangement links TRBV5-1 to TRBJ2-1; 14 bases fit TRBD2. CDR3 size: 16 residues. Germline V gene data show CDR1 as SGHRS and CDR2 as YFSETQ. The V segment lost 1 base and the J segment 15 bases; nucleotides outside the gene matches: 12. CDR3 protein: CASSLPTSGGAVDPFF. CDR3 in DNA: TGCGCCAGCAGCTTGCCGACTAGCGGGGGGGCGGTTGACCCGTTCTTC.

The V gene is TRBV4-3, the J gene TRBJ2-1, with D hard to call. This CDR3 is 15 amino acids long. Germline values: CDR1 LGHNA, CDR2 YSLEER. V lost 0 bases and J lost 9, with 15 bases in between. The CDR3 DNA reads as TGCGCCAGCAGCCAAGATTTGGCGGCGCCCCGTGAGCAGTTCTTC. This codes for CASSQDLAAPREQFF.

The chain combines TRBV5-6 with TRBJ1-5, with D perhaps matching TRBD1 (5 bases). The CDR3 consists of 14 residues. Germline V gene sequence: CDR1 SGHDT, CDR2 YYEEEE. Trimming removed 0 bases from V and 8 bases from J, with 12 bases in between. The CDR3 here is CASSLEGSREPQHF. CDR3 nucleotides: TGTGCCAGCAGCTTGGAAGGTAGCAGGGAGCCCCAGCATTTT.

This chain joins TRBV7-9 and TRBJ2-3; 8 positions agree with TRBD1. V lost 2 bases, J lost 3 bases, and 4 bases stayed unmatched. CDR1 and CDR2 from the germline V gene are SEHNR and FQNEAQ (reference sequence). This CDR3 is 15 amino acids long. The CDR3 sequence is CASSLQGAGTDTQYF. The CDR3 bases are TGTGCCAGCAGCTTACAGGGGGCCGGGACAGATACGCAGTATTTT.

The chain is built from TRBV7-3 and TRBJ2-1; the match to TRBD2 covers 8 bases. The CDR3 has 15 amino acids. The trim removed 1 base at V and 7 bases at J, leaving 6 bases unmatched. Germline CDR1 is SGHTA and CDR2 is FQGTGA. The CDR3 sequence: CASSLSGTRNNEQFF. The CDR3 nucleotides are TGTGCCAGCAGCTTAAGTGGGACTAGGAATAATGAGCAGTTCTTC.

The V call is TRBV19, the J call TRBJ2-1, with TRBD1 as a possible D gene (6 bases). V was shortened by 4 bases and J by 6 bases, with 13 bases between the two germline ends. There are 14 residues in the CDR3. Germline lookup yields CDR1 LNHDA and CDR2 SQIVND (reference sequence). CDR3 nucleotides: TGTGCCAGTAGTAGCGCCACAGGGAGCAATGAGCAGTTCTTC. It yields the protein CASSSATGSNEQFF. Filled out from reference TRBV19 and TRBJ2-1, the complete variable domain reads DGGITQSPKYLFRKEGQNVTLSCEQNLNHDAMYWYRQDPGQGLRLIYYSQIVNDFQKGDIAEGYSVSREKKESFPLTVTSAQKNPTAFYLCASSSATGSNEQFFGPGTRLTVL.

The chain has TRBV5-6 and TRBJ2-3; a possible D gene is TRBD2 (5 bases). Trimming removed 0 bases at V and 0 bases at J, with 8 bases between. The CDR3 contains 15 residues. CDR1 is SGHDT and CDR2 is YYEEEE in the germline V gene. The CDR3 region has the DNA TGTGCCAGCAGCTTGGGGCTAGCTAGCACAGATACGCAGTATTTT. Translating gives CASSLGLASTDTQYF.

The rearrangement uses TRBV5-1 and TRBJ1-1; 8 bases are a match to TRBD1. The CDR3 has 14 residues. J was trimmed by 1 base and V by 4 bases; bases with no gene match: 3. Germline-derived CDR1 and CDR2 are SGHRS and YFSETQ. The CDR3 sequence: CASSEGTGNTEAFF. The CDR3 DNA is TGCGCCAGCAGCGAAGGGACAGGGAACACTGAAGCTTTCTTT.

This chain connects TRBV2 to TRBJ1-2; D not certain. The CDR3 consists of 13 residues. Between the trimmed V and J ends, which lost 8 bases and 4 bases, there was a span of 14 bases. Germline CDR1 is SNHLY and CDR2 is FYNNEI. Written as DNA, the CDR3 is TGTGCCAGCGGGAGGGAAGGCAGCTATGGCTACACCTTC. This sequence encodes CASGREGSYGYTF. The entire variable domain, with the rest obtained from reference TRBV2 and TRBJ1-2, is as follows: EPEVTQTPSHQVTQMGQEVILRCVPISNHLYFYWYRQILGQKVEFLVSFYNNEISEKSEIFDDQFSVERPDGSNFTLKIRSTKLEDSAMYFCASGREGSYGYTFGSGTRLTVV.

This rearrangement joins TRBV5-5 to TRBJ2-7; D is ambiguous. Trimming left V 1 base short and J 5 bases short, with 13 bases between. CDR3 length equals 14 residues. Germline CDR1 and CDR2: SGHKS and YYEKEE (reference sequence). The CDR3 DNA is TGTGCCAGCAGCTTGACCCCCCGGTTAAACGAGCAGTACTTC. This encodes CASSLTPRLNEQYF.

The V and J genes are TRBV28 and TRBJ2-2; 7 positions match TRBD2. V lost 6 bases, J lost 2 bases, and 3 bases stayed unmatched. The CDR3 spans 14 residues. Per the germline V gene, CDR1 is MDHEN and CDR2 is SYDVKM. The CDR3 here is CASSPSGNTGELFF. The CDR3 bases are TGTGCCAGCAGCCCTAGCGGAAACACCGGGGAGCTGTTTTTT.

V gene TRBV19 combines with J gene TRBJ2-1; 8 bases are a match to TRBD1. The CDR3 sequence is 15 residues long. V was clipped by 5 bases and J by 6 bases; unmatched bases: 9. Germline values: CDR1 LNHDA, CDR2 SQIVND (reference sequence). CDR3 sequence: CASSPRTGFSNEQFF. The DNA of the CDR3 is TGTGCCAGTAGTCCCCGGACAGGGTTTAGCAATGAGCAGTTCTTC.

V and J are TRBV28 and TRBJ2-1; no reliable D call. The CDR3 is 13 amino acids. Germline assignment: CDR1 MDHEN and CDR2 SYDVKM. The V and J ends lost 2 bases and 10 bases respectively, with 12 bases between them. In DNA, the CDR3 is TGTGCCAGCAGTTTAAACAGCCCATGGGAGCAGTTCTTC. Translating gives CASSLNSPWEQFF.

This clone was counted between two and nine times. The V and J genes are TRBV19 and TRBJ1-5, with 9 bases that match TRBD1. CDR3 length equals 19 residues. Germline assignment: CDR1 LNHDA and CDR2 SQIVND (reference sequence). The ends lost 4 bases at V and 1 base at J; junction bases unmatched: 14. The CDR3 region has the DNA TGTGCCAGTAGTACGCCCCCCGGGACAGGGCCTATCAGCAATCAGCCCCAGCATTTT. Encoded protein: CASSTPPGTGPISNQPQHF.

The chain employs TRBV28 and TRBJ2-4; D might be TRBD2 (6 bases). The V end was cut by 7 bases, the J end by 10 bases, with 23 bases between. Germline loops: CDR1 MDHEN, CDR2 SYDVKM. The CDR3 is 15 amino acids. The CDR3 here is CASTPPGARTRIQYF. In nucleotides, the CDR3 is TGTGCCAGCACCCCTCCGGGAGCGAGAACCCGTATTCAGTACTTC.

The rearrangement joins TRBV7-2 to TRBJ1-1; 7 nucleotides match TRBD1. The CDR3 has 14 amino acids. Looked up from germline, CDR1 is SGHTA and CDR2 is FQGNSA. V lost 3 bases to trimming and J lost 5 bases; unmatched junction nucleotides: 6. The CDR3 sequence is CASSFTGARTEAFF. In nucleotides, the CDR3 is TGTGCCAGCAGCTTCACAGGGGCACGTACTGAAGCTTTCTTT. The variable domain in full, completed from reference TRBV7-2 and TRBJ1-1, reads GAGVSQSPSNKVTEKGKDVELRCDPISGHTALYWYRQSLGQGLEFLIYFQGNSAPDKSGLPSDRFSAERTGGSVSTLTIQRTQQEDSAVYLCASSFTGARTEAFFGQGTRLTVV.

This clone was picked up a small number of times. The chain links TRBV5-1 to TRBJ2-7; maybe TRBD2 (6 bases). The CDR3 sequence is 14 residues long. Germline V gene sequence: CDR1 SGHRS, CDR2 YFSETQ. Trimming took 4 bases from V and 3 from J, leaving 14 bases between them. The CDR3 sequence: CASSRGAGYYEQYF. CDR3 sequence (DNA): TGCGCCAGCAGCCGGGGAGCGGGCTACTACGAGCAGTACTTC.

This chain joins TRBV2 and TRBJ2-7; 9 bases line up with TRBD1. V was pared by 6 bases and J by 5 bases, with 5 bases of the junction left unmatched. CDR3 length: 13 amino acids. Per the germline V gene, CDR1 is SNHLY and CDR2 is FYNNEI. DNA of the CDR3: TGTGCCAGCAGAGGACAGGGGAGGAACGAGCAGTACTTC. Amino acids: CASRGQGRNEQYF.

The chain joins TRBV6-5 to TRBJ2-7; no firm D call. Trimming removed 10 bases from V and 3 bases from J, with 10 bases in between. This CDR3 is built from 11 residues. The V gene's germline CDR1 is MNHEY and CDR2 SVGAGI. CDR3: CATTGIYEQYF. The DNA of the CDR3 is TGTGCCACCACCGGTATCTACGAGCAGTACTTC.

The V gene is TRBV18, the J gene TRBJ1-4; 8 bases line up with TRBD1. This CDR3 is 14 amino acids long. The trim removed 3 bases at V and 7 bases at J, leaving 4 bases unmatched. Germline V gene sequence: CDR1 KGHSH, CDR2 LQKENI. In DNA, the CDR3 is TGTGCCAGCTCACCGGGACAGGTCTCTGAAAAACTGTTTTTT. It is translated as CASSPGQVSEKLFF.

The chain combines TRBV3-1 (or the pseudogene TRBV3-2) with TRBJ2-5; 8 bases agree with TRBD2. With 3 bases clipped from V and 5 bases from J, the junction kept 5 bases outside the gene matches. Germline CDR1 reads LGHDT; CDR2 reads YNNKEL (reference sequence). The CDR3 has 14 amino acids. CDR3 coding DNA: TGTGCCAGCAGCCAGCGGGGGGCGGCGGAGACCCAGTACTTC. This encodes CASSQRGAAETQYF.